Listed below are T cell receptor beta chains from one sample, sequenced in a study of cytomegalovirus exposure and HLA in healthy donors. Using immunoSEQ multiplex PCR, the repertoire was profiled, and TCRdb retains in-frame clones only, with some absent. The table shows 130,000 to 150,000 clones, with approximately 91% occurring only once. Sequenced input: PBMCs. Receptors were obtained from a young woman in good health and CMV-seropositive. Both conserved end residues are part of each CDR3. A D gene is named only where the DNA matches it firmly. Size is omitted from some rows. Given values are once, few, many or a class for expanded clones.

abundance	v_gene	d_gene	j_gene	CDR3nt	CDR3aa
NA	TRBV9	TRBD2	TRBJ2-5	TGTGCCAGCAGCCCAAGCGGGAGCCGTGAGACCCAGTACTTC	CASSPSGSRETQYF
NA	TRBV9	NA	TRBJ1-4	TGTGCCAGCAGCGTAGCCGGGAATCCGACCGAAAAACTGTTTTTT	CASSVAGNPTEKLFF
NA	TRBV30	NA	TRBJ1-4	TGTGCCTGGAGCGAGAGCCGGGGGACTAATGAAAAACTGTTTTTT	CAWSESRGTNEKLFF
once	TRBV18	NA	TRBJ1-5	TGTGCCAGCTCACCCGGGTCAGGGGTGAATCAGCCCCAGCATTTT	CASSPGSGVNQPQHF
NA	TRBV6-5	TRBD1	TRBJ2-1	TGTGCCAGCAGTTATATAACGGGACAGGGTTACAATGAGCAGTTCTTC	CASSYITGQGYNEQFF
once	TRBV5-1	TRBD1	TRBJ2-3	TGCGCCAGCAGGGACAGGGTTGATGCAGATACGCAGTATTTT	CASRDRVDADTQYF
NA	TRBV28	TRBD1	TRBJ1-5	TGTGCCAGCAGTCCAGACAGGGCTCAGCCCCAGCATTTT	CASSPDRAQPQHF
NA	TRBV4-1	TRBD2	TRBJ2-7	TGCGCCAGCAACCAAGGTCTTCGATTAGCGGGAGTCTTCGCACAGTACTTC	CASNQGLRLAGVFAQYF
NA	TRBV7-2	NA	TRBJ2-3	TGTGCCAGCAGCTTAGTATTCGGGGGCACAGATACGCAGTATTTT	CASSLVFGGTDTQYF
NA	TRBV7-8	TRBD2	TRBJ2-1	TGTGCCAGCAGCTTAATAACGGGAGGTCAGTTCGGCAATGAGCAGTTCTTC	CASSLITGGQFGNEQFF
NA	TRBV29-1	TRBD2	TRBJ2-7	TGCAGCGCTACGAACCGAGGGACTAGCGGGAGATACGAGCAGTACTTC	CSATNRGTSGRYEQYF
NA	TRBV2	NA	TRBJ1-2	TGTGCCAGCAGAAGCGAAGGCCTCTATGGCTACACCTTC	CASRSEGLYGYTF
NA	TRBV25-1	TRBD1	TRBJ2-6	TGTGCCAGCAGTGAATCAATGGGACAGTACTCTGGGGCCAACGTCCTGACTTTC	CASSESMGQYSGANVLTF
NA	TRBV6-6	NA	TRBJ1-2	TGTGCCAGCAGCCCCGGGAGGCGAGCTAACTATGGCTACACCTTC	CASSPGRRANYGYTF
NA	TRBV11-3	NA	TRBJ2-4	TGTGCCAGCAGCTTAGTTGCGGGAACAAACATTCAGTACTTC	CASSLVAGTNIQYF
NA	TRBV9	TRBD2	TRBJ2-3	TGTGCCAGCAGCGTAGATCTAGCGGGAGGTTGGGACACAGATACGCAGTATTTT	CASSVDLAGGWDTDTQYF
NA	TRBV6-5	NA	TRBJ2-7	TGTGCCAGCAGGTCATTACAGGGAAGCGAGCAGTACTTC	CASRSLQGSEQYF
NA	TRBV5-1	TRBD2	TRBJ2-1	TGCGCCAGCAGCTTCGGACTAGCGGGGAGCTCCTACAATGAGCAGTTCTTC	CASSFGLAGSSYNEQFF
NA	TRBV9	TRBD2	TRBJ2-4	TGTGCCAGCAGCGAGGGTTCCGGACTAGTGGGCATTCAGTACTTC	CASSEGSGLVGIQYF
NA	TRBV30	TRBD2	TRBJ2-1	TGTGCCTGGAGACTAGCGGGAGGGCCCGGGTCGCGGTTCTTC	CAWRLAGGPGSRFF
NA	TRBV7-2	NA	TRBJ2-7	TGTGCCAGCAGCTTATTAATAGGCGGGAACTACGAGCAGTACTTC	CASSLLIGGNYEQYF
NA	TRBV7-7	NA	TRBJ2-5	TGTGCTAGCAGCTTAGCGGGACAGATACAAGAGACCCAGTACTTC	CASSLAGQIQETQYF
NA	TRBV19	NA	TRBJ1-1	TGTGCCAGTAGTAGCGTAGAGAACACTGAAGCTTTCTTT	CASSSVENTEAFF
NA	TRBV4-1	NA	TRBJ2-1	TGCGCCAGCAGCCACCCCTCTAGCTCCTACAATGAGCAGTTCTTC	CASSHPSSSYNEQFF
NA	TRBV4-2	TRBD2	TRBJ2-5	TGTGCCAGCAGCCTCTCGACTAGCGGAACTCCTCCGGAGACCCAGTACTTC	CASSLSTSGTPPETQYF
NA	TRBV29-1	TRBD1	TRBJ1-2	TGCAGCGTCCTGACAGGGAGCTATGGCTACACCTTC	CSVLTGSYGYTF
NA	TRBV7-2	TRBD2	TRBJ2-1	TGTGCCAGCAGCTCACGACAGACCTATAGCGGGAGTCGATACAATGAGCAGTTCTTC	CASSSRQTYSGSRYNEQFF
NA	TRBV2	NA	TRBJ1-5	TGTGCCAGCAGTGACCCGAATCAGCCCCAGCATTTT	CASSDPNQPQHF